The rows below give T cell receptor beta chains drawn from one sample of a study of CD8 T cells in Susac syndrome. TCRdb re-called the immunoSEQ multiplex PCR reads with MiXCR, one entry per CDR3 protein. The data hold about 240,000 distinct CDR3 sequences, with 96% observed a single time. Material for sequencing was CD4+ T cells from PBMCs. Source of these receptors: a human donor with Susac syndrome. The CDR3 runs from the conserved cysteine through the conserved F or W. Each record gives: clone size, D gene, J gene, V gene, CDR3 DNA, CDR3 protein. A D gene is named only where the DNA matches it firmly. A clone size is listed for some rows: how often the clone was seen (once, few, many), or a class if it is expanded.

- - TRBJ1-1 TRBV29-1 TGCAGCGTTGTGACCGGAGGGGGATACACTGAAGCTTTCTTT CSVVTGGGYTEAFF
- - TRBJ2-7 TRBV28 TGTGCCAGCAGAGTTCACTACGAGCAGTACTTC CASRVHYEQYF
once - TRBJ1-5 TRBV29-1 TGCAGCGTTGAACGTTTGGGAGGGGAAGGTCAGCCCCAGCATTTT CSVERLGGEGQPQHF
- - TRBJ1-4 TRBV20-1 TGCAGTGCTAGAGACGTGATGGAGGGGTTTAGTGAAAAACTGTTTTTT CSARDVMEGFSEKLFF
- - TRBJ2-7 TRBV18 TGTGCCAGCTCACCCGATTTTGACGAGCAGTACTTC CASSPDFDEQYF
- TRBD2 TRBJ2-4 TRBV20-1 TGCAGTGCTAGAGCCGGGGGGTTCACTCAGTACTTC CSARAGGFTQYF
few - TRBJ1-1 TRBV2 TGTGCCAGCAGTGTTCGGGGTAACACTGAAGCTTTCTTT CASSVRGNTEAFF
- - TRBJ1-5 TRBV25-1 TGTGCCAGCAGTGACCTAGGGGGCAATCAGCCCCAGCATTTT CASSDLGGNQPQHF
- TRBD2 TRBJ2-7 TRBV5-1 TGCGCCAGCAGCGCACTAGCGGGAGACTACGAGCAGTACTTC CASSALAGDYEQYF
- TRBD2 TRBJ2-7 TRBV7-2 TGTGCCAGCAGCTTATCAAACGCCTTCGGGGGGGAGCAGTACTTC CASSLSNAFGGEQYF
- - TRBJ2-5 TRBV3-1 TGTGCCAGCAGCCAAGCCCCACAGGTTCAAGAGACCCAGTACTTC CASSQAPQVQETQYF
- - TRBJ2-7 TRBV28 TGTGCCAGCAAGGATGCCTACTACGAGCAGTACTTC CASKDAYYEQYF
- TRBD1 TRBJ2-2 TRBV18 TGTGCCAGCTCACCAAAGGACAGGGACGACACCGGGGAGCTGTTTTTT CASSPKDRDDTGELFF
- TRBD2 TRBJ2-3 TRBV20-1 TGCAGTGCTACCGTTAGCGGGGGACCCTCCCCGCAGTATTTT CSATVSGGPSPQYF
- - TRBJ1-2 TRBV30 TGTGCCTGGAGTCCGGGCGTATATGGCTACACCTTC CAWSPGVYGYTF
- - TRBJ1-2 TRBV27 TGTGCCAGCAGAGGACCGGTCTATGGCTACACCTTC CASRGPVYGYTF
- - TRBJ2-1 TRBV7-9 TGTGCCAGCAGCCTCAGGGGGAGGAATGAGCAATTCTTC CASSLRGRNEQFF
- - TRBJ1-1 TRBV30 TGTGCCACACGACCCCCCCGGGGGCCGAACACTGAAGCTTTCTTT CATRPPRGPNTEAFF
- TRBD2 TRBJ2-3 TRBV29-1 TGCAGCGTTCCCGGCGGACTAGCGGCCCGAGATACGCAGTATTTT CSVPGGLAARDTQYF
- - TRBJ2-2 TRBV5-1 TGCGCCAGCAGCTTGGATGGGGTCGGGGAGCTGTTTTTT CASSLDGVGELFF
once TRBD1 TRBJ1-3 TRBV20-1 TGCAGTGCGAGACAGGGTGGATCTGAAAACACCATATATTTT CSARQGGSENTIYF
- - TRBJ2-6 TRBV29-1 TGCAGCGTTGAAGTAACAGAAAATACTGGGGCCAACGTCCTGACTTTC CSVEVTENTGANVLTF
- - TRBJ2-3 TRBV7-9 TGTGCCAGCAGCTTCGGCTTGTCAGAAAGCACAGATACGCAGTATTTT CASSFGLSESTDTQYF
- - TRBJ2-1 TRBV29-1 TGCAGCGTTGGACGCTCCTACAATGAGCAGTTCTTC CSVGRSYNEQFF
- TRBD2 TRBJ2-1 TRBV29-1 TGCAGCGTTTCACACCGGGGGACTAGCGGTGGGAATGAGCAGTTCTTC CSVSHRGTSGGNEQFF
- - TRBJ2-2 TRBV5-1 TGCGCCAGCAGCTCCAACCCTACAACTCGGAACACCGGGGAGCTGTTTTTT CASSSNPTTRNTGELFF
- - TRBJ1-5 TRBV7-2 TGTGCCAGCAGCGGGGACCTAAGTAGCAATCAGCCCCAGCATTTT CASSGDLSSNQPQHF
- TRBD1 TRBJ1-2 TRBV20-1 TGCAGTGCTAAGACAGGGTTGGGCTACACCTTC CSAKTGLGYTF
- - TRBJ1-5 TRBV23-1 TGCGCCAGCAGTCGACGGAGTAGCAATCAGCCCCAGCATTTT CASSRRSSNQPQHF
- - TRBJ2-3 TRBV3-1 TGTGCCAGCAGCCAAGCTACCACAGATACGCAGTATTTT CASSQATTDTQYF
- TRBD1 TRBJ2-2 TRBV6-5 TGTGCCAGCAGTACAGGGGGCTCGGCCGGGGAGCTGTTTTTT CASSTGGSAGELFF
once - TRBJ1-1 TRBV29-1 TGCAGCGTAACCTTTTGGGGACCTGAACAAGCTTTCTTT CSVTFWGPEQAFF
- TRBD2 TRBJ2-3 TRBV14 TGTGCCAGCAGGAAGGGACTAGCGGGAATCCCCCACACAGATACGCAGTATTTT CASRKGLAGIPHTDTQYF
- - TRBJ2-3 TRBV29-1 TGCAGCGGGAGGAACACAGATACGCAGTATTTT CSGRNTDTQYF
- - TRBJ1-1 TRBV28 TGTGCCACCAGCAGTCGAGCGGCTTTCTTT CATSSRAAFF
- TRBD1 TRBJ2-7 TRBV7-9 TGTGCCAGCAGTACCGGGACAGGGTCGGCCGAGCAGTACTTC CASSTGTGSAEQYF
- TRBD2 TRBJ2-5 TRBV14 TGTGCCAGCAGCCAAGATTTCGTAGCGGGAGGTCTGGAGACCCAGTACTTC CASSQDFVAGGLETQYF
- TRBD1 TRBJ2-3 TRBV29-1 TGCAGCGCAGGTGGGGACAGACCCGCGCGCGCGGATACGCAGTATTTT CSAGGDRPARADTQYF
- - TRBJ2-2 TRBV12-3/TRBV12-4 TGTGCCAGCAGTTTAGGGTCCGGGGAGCTGTTTTTT CASSLGSGELFF
- - TRBJ1-3 TRBV7-9 TGTGCCAGCAGCTTAGCGGAATCCGGAAACACCATATATTTT CASSLAESGNTIYF
- TRBD2 TRBJ2-1 TRBV7-9 TGTGCCAGCAGCTCCTCCGGGACTAGCGGGAGTGTCTACAATGAGCAGTTCTTC CASSSSGTSGSVYNEQFF
once - TRBJ2-4 TRBV7-9 TGTGCCAGCAGCCCTTACGATCGGGACATTCAGTACTTC CASSPYDRDIQYF
- - TRBJ1-1 TRBV28 TGTGCCAGCAGATTCAGGGTGAACGCTGAAGCTTTCTTT CASRFRVNAEAFF
- - TRBJ2-3 TRBV29-1 TGCAGCGTTGTGGGACGCCTTATTAGCGATACGCAGTATTTT CSVVGRLISDTQYF
- - TRBJ2-1 TRBV20-1 TGCAGTGCTAGAGGAATGACTGAGAGCTCCTACAATGAGCAGTTCTTC CSARGMTESSYNEQFF
- - TRBJ1-1 TRBV7-6 TGTGCCAGCAGCCCAGGATCGGCGCTGCCTGAAGCTTTCTTT CASSPGSALPEAFF
- - TRBJ1-2 TRBV2 TGTGCCAGCAGTGGAGGGGGAGGGAACGATGGCTACACCTTC CASSGGGGNDGYTF
- - TRBJ2-1 TRBV7-9 TGTGCCAGCAGCCGACGGCTGGGGGGGCGAGAGAATGAGCAGTTCTTC CASSRRLGGRENEQFF
- - TRBJ2-3 TRBV19 TGTGCCAGTAGTATGAAGACTACCGTGGATACGCAGTATTTT CASSMKTTVDTQYF
- - TRBJ2-6 TRBV27 TGTGCCAACCCCCACCACGTAGGGGCCAACGTCCTGACTTTC CANPHHVGANVLTF
- - TRBJ2-6 TRBV9 TGTGCCAGCAGCCAAGTAAAGGCCAACGTCCTGACTTTC CASSQVKANVLTF
- - TRBJ1-5 TRBV18 TGTGCCAGCTCACCAGATCTACAGGGACAGCCCCAGCATTTT CASSPDLQGQPQHF
once - TRBJ1-1 TRBV12-3/TRBV12-4 TGTGCCAGCAGATTCATGGCAGGTTATTCTGAAGCTTTCTTT CASRFMAGYSEAFF
- - TRBJ2-1 TRBV12-3/TRBV12-4 TGTGCCAGCAGTCTGCGCGGGACGGGGAGGAACAATGAGCAGTTCTTC CASSLRGTGRNNEQFF
- - TRBJ1-4 TRBV30 TGTGCCGGGGATGGCATAGGCGAAAAACTGTTTTTT CAGDGIGEKLFF
- TRBD1 TRBJ2-7 TRBV11-2 TGTGCCAGCAGATCTACAGGGGTTCCCTCCTACGAGCAGTACTTC CASRSTGVPSYEQYF
- TRBD1 TRBJ1-5 TRBV27 TGTGCCAGCAGTTCCCCGTCCCGGCAGGGACAGAATCAGCCCCAGCATTTT CASSSPSRQGQNQPQHF